These 3 T cell receptor beta chains were sequenced from one sample in a study of blood T cell repertoires in COVID-19. Sequenced by immunoSEQ multiplex PCR; TCRdb stores in-frame clones only, minus some. This repertoire shows approximately 150,000 clones, just under 85% found once; its top ten account for around 3.2%. The sequencing input was PBMCs or T cells enriched from blood (not recorded which). The receptors come from a woman aged 50 to 60 with acute COVID-19.

This clone has only a few counts. The V gene is TRBV5-1, the J gene TRBJ2-7; 7 bases match TRBD1. CDR3 size: 16 residues. Germline assignment: CDR1 SGHRS and CDR2 YFSETQ. With V trimmed by 0 bases and J by 2 bases, 8 bases remained unmatched. In DNA form, the CDR3 reads TGCGCCAGCAGCTTGGGAGTAGGGACAGACCCCTACGAGCAGTACTTC. It is translated as CASSLGVGTDPYEQYF.

The chain is built from TRBV7-9 and TRBJ1-4; 7 bases fit TRBD1. The trim removed 4 bases at V and 5 bases at J, leaving 10 bases unmatched. The CDR3 loop spans 16 amino acids. Germline CDR1 and CDR2: SEHNR and FQNEAQ (reference sequence). CDR3 protein: CASSSNRQGLNEKLFF. The CDR3 DNA reads as TGTGCCAGCAGCTCAAACCGACAGGGATTAAATGAAAAACTGTTTTTT.

Written as DNA, the CDR3 is TGTGCCAGCAGCCCCCGGGGAGGGGTGAACTATGGCTACACCTTC. Encoded protein: CASSPRGGVNYGYTF. The chain joins TRBV7-2 to TRBJ1-2; possibly TRBD1 for D (5 bases). The CDR3 loop spans 15 amino acids. Trimming stripped 5 bases from V and 2 bases from J, with 15 bases between. Germline CDR1 reads SGHTA; CDR2 reads FQGNSA.